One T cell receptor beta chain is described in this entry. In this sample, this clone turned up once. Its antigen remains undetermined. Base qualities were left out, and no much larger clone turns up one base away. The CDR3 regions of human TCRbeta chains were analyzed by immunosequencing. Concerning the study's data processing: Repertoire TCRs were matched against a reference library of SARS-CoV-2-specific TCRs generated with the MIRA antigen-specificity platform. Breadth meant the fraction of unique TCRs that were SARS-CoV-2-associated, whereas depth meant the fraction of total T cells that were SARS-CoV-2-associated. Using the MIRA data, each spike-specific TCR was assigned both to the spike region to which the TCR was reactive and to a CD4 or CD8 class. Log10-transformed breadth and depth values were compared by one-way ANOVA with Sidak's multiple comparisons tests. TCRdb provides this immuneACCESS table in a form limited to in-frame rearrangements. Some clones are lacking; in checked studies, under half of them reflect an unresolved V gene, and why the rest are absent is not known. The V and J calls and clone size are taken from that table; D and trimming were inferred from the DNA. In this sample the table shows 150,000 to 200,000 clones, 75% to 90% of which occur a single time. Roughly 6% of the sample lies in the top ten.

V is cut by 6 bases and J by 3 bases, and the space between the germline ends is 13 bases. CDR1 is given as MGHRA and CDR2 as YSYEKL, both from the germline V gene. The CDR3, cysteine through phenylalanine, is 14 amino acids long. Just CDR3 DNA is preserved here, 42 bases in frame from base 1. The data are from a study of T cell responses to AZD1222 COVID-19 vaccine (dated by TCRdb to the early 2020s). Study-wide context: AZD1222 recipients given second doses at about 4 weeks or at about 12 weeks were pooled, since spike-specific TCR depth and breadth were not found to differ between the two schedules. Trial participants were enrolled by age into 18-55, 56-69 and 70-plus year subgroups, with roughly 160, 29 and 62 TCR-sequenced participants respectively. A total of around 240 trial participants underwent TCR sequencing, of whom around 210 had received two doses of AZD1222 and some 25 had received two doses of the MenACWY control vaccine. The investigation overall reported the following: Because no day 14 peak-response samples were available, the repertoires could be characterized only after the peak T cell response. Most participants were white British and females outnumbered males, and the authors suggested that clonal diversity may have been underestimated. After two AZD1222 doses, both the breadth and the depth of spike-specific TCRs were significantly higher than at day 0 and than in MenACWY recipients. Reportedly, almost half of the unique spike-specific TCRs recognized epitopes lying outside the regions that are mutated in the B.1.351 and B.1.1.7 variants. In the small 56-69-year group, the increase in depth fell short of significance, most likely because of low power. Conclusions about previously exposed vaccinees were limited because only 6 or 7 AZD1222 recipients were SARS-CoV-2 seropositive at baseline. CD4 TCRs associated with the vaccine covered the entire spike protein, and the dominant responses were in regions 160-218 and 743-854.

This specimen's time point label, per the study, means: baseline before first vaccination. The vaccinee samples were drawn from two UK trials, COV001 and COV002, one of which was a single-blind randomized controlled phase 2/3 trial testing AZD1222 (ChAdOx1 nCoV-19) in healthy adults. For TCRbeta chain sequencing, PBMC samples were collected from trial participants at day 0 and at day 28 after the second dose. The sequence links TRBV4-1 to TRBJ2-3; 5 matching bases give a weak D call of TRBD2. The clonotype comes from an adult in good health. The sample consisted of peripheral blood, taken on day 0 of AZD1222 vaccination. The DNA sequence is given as TGCGCCAGCAGATACACTGGGAGAACAGATACGCAGTATTTT. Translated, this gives CASRYTGRTDTQYF.